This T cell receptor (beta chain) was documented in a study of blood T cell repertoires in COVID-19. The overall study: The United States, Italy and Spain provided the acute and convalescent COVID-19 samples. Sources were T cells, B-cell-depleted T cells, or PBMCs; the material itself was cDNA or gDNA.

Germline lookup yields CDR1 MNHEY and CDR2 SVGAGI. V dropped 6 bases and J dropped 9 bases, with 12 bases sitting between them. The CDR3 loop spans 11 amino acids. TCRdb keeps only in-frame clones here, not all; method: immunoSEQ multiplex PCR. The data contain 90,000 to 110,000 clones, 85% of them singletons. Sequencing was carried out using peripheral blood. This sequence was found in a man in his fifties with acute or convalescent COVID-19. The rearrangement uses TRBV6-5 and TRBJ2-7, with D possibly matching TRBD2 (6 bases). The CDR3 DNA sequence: TGTGCCAGCAGAACTAGCCTCGGGCAGTACTTC. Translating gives CASRTSLGQYF.